The present TCR beta chain was sequenced within a study of blood T cell repertoires in COVID-19. Study-level information: Acute and convalescent COVID-19 specimens originated in the United States, Italy and Spain. Sources were T cells, B-cell-depleted T cells, or PBMCs; the material itself was cDNA or gDNA.

In the authors' methods: Amplification from reference gene primers served as the basis for estimated nucleated cell counts. Clones were sequenced by immunoSEQ multiplex PCR, and TCRdb holds only the in-frame ones, with some missing. The V and J calls and clone size were taken over from that table, and D and trimming were inferred from the DNA. The top ten clones hold 6.9% of a sample with 50,000 to 70,000 clones, about 90% of them seen once. The germline gives CDR1 SGHAT, CDR2 FQNNGV. V lost 0 bases, J lost 3 bases, and 5 bases stayed unmatched. This CDR3 is built from 15 residues. This chain uses TRBV11-2 with TRBJ2-7; 7 bases align to TRBD1. The source material was peripheral blood. This TCR derives from a man between 60 and 75 years old with active or convalescent COVID-19. The DNA for the CDR3 is TGTGCCAGCAGCTTAGAAAAGGGGGCCTTCTACGAGCAGTACTTC. Its protein product is CASSLEKGAFYEQYF.